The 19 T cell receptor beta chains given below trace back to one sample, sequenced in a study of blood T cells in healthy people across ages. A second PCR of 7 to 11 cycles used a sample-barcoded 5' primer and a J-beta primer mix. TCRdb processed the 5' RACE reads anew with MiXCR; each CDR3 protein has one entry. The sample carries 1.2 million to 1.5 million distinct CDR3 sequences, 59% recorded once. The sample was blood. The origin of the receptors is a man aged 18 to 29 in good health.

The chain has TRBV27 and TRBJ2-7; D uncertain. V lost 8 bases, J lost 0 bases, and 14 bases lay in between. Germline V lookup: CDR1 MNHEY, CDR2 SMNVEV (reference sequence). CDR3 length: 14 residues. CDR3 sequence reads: CASALFQSSYEQYF. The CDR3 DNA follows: TGTGCCAGCGCCCTCTTCCAAAGCTCCTACGAGCAGTACTTC.

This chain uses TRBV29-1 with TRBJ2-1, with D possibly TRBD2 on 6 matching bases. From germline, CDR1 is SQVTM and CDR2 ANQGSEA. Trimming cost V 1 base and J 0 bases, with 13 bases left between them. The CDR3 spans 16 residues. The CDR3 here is CSVEGGLSSSYNEQFF. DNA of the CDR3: TGCAGCGTTGAAGGGGGACTCTCCAGCTCCTACAATGAGCAGTTCTTC.

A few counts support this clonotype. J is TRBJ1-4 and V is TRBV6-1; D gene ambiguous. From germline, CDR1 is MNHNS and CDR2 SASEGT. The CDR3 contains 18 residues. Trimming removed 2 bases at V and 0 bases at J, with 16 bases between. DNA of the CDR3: TGTGCCAGCAGTGAAAAAGGGCAGGTCCGTGCAACTAATGAAAAACTGTTTTTT. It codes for CASSEKGQVRATNEKLFF.

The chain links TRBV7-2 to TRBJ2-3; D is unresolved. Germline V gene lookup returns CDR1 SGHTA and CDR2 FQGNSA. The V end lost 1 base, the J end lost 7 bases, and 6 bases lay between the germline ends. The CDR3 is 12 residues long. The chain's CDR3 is CASSLVAYTQYF. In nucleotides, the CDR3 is TGTGCCAGCAGCTTAGTCGCGTATACGCAGTATTTT. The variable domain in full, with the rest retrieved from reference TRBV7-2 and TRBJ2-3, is GAGVSQSPSNKVTEKGKDVELRCDPISGHTALYWYRQSLGQGLEFLIYFQGNSAPDKSGLPSDRFSAERTGGSVSTLTIQRTQQEDSAVYLCASSLVAYTQYFGPGTRLTVL.

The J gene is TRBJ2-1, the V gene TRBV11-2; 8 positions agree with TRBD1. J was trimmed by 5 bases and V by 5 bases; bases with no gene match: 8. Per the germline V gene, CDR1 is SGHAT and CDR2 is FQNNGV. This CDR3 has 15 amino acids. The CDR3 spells CASSKGQVINNEQFF. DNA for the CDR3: TGTGCCAGCAGCAAGGGACAGGTTATCAACAATGAGCAGTTCTTC. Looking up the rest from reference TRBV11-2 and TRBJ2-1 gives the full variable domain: EAGVAQSPRYKIIEKRQSVAFWCNPISGHATLYWYQQILGQGPKLLIQFQNNGVVDDSQLPKDRFSAERLKGVDSTLKIQPAKLEDSAVYLCASSKGQVINNEQFFGPGTRLTVL.

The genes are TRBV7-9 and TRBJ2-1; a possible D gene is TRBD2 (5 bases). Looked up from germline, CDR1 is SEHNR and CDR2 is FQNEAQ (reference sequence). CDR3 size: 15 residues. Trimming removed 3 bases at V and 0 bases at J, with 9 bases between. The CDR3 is CASSFPAASYNEQFF. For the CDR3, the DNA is TGTGCCAGCAGCTTCCCAGCGGCCTCCTACAATGAGCAGTTCTTC.

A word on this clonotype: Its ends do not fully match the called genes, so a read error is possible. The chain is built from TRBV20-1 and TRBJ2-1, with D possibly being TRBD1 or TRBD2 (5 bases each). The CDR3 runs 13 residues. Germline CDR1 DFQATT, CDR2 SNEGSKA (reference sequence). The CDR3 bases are TGCAGTGTTAGAGGGACCTTTCACAATGAGCAGTTCTTC. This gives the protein CSVRGTFHNEQFF.

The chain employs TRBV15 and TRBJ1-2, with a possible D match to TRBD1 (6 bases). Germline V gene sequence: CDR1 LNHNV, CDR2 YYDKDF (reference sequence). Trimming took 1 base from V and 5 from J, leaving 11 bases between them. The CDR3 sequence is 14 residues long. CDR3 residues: CATSRGQVYYGYTF. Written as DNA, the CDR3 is TGTGCCACCAGCAGAGGACAGGTCTATTATGGCTACACCTTC. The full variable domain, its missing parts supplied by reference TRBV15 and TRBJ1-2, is DAMVIQNPRYQVTQFGKPVTLSCSQTLNHNVMYWYQQKSSQAPKLLFHYYDKDFNNEADTPDNFQSRRPNTSFCFLDIRSPGLGDTAMYLCATSRGQVYYGYTFGSGTRLTVV.

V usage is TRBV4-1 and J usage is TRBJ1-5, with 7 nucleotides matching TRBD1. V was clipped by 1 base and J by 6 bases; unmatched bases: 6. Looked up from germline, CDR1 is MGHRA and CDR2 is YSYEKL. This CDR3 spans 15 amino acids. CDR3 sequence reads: CASSQVGKGAQPQHF. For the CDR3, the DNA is TGCGCCAGCAGCCAAGTGGGGAAGGGGGCTCAGCCCCAGCATTTT.

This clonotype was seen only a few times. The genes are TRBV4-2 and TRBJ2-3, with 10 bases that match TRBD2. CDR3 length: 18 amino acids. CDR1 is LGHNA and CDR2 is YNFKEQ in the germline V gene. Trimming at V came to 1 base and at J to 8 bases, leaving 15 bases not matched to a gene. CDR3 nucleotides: TGTGCCAGCAGCCAAGCTAGTAGCGGGGGGACGCCCCGAGCTACGCAGTATTTT. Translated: CASSQASSGGTPRATQYF.

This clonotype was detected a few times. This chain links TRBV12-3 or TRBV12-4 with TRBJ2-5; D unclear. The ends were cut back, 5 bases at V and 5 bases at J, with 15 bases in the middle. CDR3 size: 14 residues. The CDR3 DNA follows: TGTGCCAGCAGTCCCTCTGATTTTGGGGAGACCCAGTACTTC. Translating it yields CASSPSDFGETQYF.

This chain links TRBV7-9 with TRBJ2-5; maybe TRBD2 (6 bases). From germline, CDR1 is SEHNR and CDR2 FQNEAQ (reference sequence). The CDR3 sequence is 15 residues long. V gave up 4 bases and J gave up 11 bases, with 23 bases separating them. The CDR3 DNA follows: TGTGCCAGCAGCTCGTACGGGGCGGGATCGCGTGAGCAGTACTTC. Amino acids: CASSSYGAGSREQYF.

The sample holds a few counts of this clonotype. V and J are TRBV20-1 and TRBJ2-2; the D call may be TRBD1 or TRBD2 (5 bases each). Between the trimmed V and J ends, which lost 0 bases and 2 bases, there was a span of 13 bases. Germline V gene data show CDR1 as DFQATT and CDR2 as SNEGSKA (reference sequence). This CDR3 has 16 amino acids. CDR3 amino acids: CSARDHRGVNTGELFF. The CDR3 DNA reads TGCAGTGCTAGAGATCATAGGGGAGTAAACACCGGGGAGCTGTTTTTT.

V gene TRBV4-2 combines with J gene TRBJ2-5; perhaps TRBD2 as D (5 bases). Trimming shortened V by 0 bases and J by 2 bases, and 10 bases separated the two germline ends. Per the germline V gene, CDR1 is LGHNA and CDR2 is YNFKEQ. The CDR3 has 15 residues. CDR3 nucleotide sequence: TGTGCCAGCAGCCAAGAGGGAGACCTACAAGAGACCCAGTACTTC. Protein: CASSQEGDLQETQYF.

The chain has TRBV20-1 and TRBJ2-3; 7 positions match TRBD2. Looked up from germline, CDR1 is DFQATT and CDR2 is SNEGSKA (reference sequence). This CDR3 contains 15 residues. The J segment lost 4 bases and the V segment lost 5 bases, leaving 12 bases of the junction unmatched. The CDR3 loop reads CSAYVREGRADTQYF. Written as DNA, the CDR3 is TGCAGTGCTTACGTGAGGGAGGGCCGGGCAGATACGCAGTATTTT.

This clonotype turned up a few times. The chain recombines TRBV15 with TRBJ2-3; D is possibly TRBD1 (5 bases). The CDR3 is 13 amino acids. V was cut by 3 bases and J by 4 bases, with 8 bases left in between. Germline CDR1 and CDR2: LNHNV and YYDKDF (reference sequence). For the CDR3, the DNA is TGTGCCACCAGCAGGCGACAGTCAGATACGCAGTATTTT. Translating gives CATSRRQSDTQYF.

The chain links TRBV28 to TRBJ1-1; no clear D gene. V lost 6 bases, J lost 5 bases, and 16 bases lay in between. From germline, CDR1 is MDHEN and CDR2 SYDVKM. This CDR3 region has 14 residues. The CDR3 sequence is CASRMSGIVTEAFF. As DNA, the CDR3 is TGTGCCAGCAGAATGTCGGGTATAGTGACTGAAGCTTTCTTT.

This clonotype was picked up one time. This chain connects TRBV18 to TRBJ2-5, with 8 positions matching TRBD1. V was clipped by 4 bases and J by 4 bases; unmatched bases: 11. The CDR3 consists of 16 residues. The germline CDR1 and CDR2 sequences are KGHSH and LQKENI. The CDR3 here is CASSLSATGVRETQYF. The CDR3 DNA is TGTGCCAGCTCACTATCCGCGACAGGGGTACGAGAGACCCAGTACTTC.

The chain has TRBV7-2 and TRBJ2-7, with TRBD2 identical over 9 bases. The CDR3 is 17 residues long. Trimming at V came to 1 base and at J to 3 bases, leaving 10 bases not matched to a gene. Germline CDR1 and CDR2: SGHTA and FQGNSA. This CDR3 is CASSLGGGGGRYYEQYF. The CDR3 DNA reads TGTGCCAGCAGCTTAGGAGGCGGGGGGGGACGGTACTACGAGCAGTACTTC.